This T cell receptor beta chain was sequenced in a study of PD-L1 blockade in urothelial cancer. Study information: The year 2014 saw patients start atezolizumab, 1,200 mg intravenously every 3 weeks. About 90% of the roughly 29 patients were men with bladder-origin urothelial cancer. Per blood sample, T cells had a median of about 130,000.

The diagnosis in patients was locally advanced or metastatic urothelial carcinoma. V lost 4 bases to trimming and J lost 2 bases, with 9 bases between them. Germline V gives CDR1 SGHRS, CDR2 YFSETQ. The length of the CDR3 is 14 residues. Using immunoSEQ multiplex PCR, the repertoire was profiled, and TCRdb retains in-frame clones only, with some absent. The sample consists of 75,000 to 90,000 clones, 82% of them appearing once. The receptor comes from a man between 65 and 79 years old with urothelial cancer. The sample was PBMCs, taken around atezolizumab (anti-PD-L1) treatment. The chain has TRBV5-1 and TRBJ2-2; tentative D call: TRBD2 (6 bases). DNA for the CDR3: TGCGCCAGCAGCGTGGGGACTAACACCGGGGAGCTGTTTTTT. Protein sequence: CASSVGTNTGELFF.